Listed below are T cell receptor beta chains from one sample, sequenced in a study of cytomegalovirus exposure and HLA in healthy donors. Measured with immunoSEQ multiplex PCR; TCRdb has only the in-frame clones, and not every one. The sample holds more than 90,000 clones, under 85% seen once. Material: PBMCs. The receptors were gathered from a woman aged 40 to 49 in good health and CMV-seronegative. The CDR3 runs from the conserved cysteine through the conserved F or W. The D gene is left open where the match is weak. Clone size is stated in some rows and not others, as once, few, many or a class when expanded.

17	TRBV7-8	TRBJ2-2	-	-	CASSLGGGASNTGELFF	TGTGCCAGCAGCCTAGGGGGAGGGGCTTCGAACACCGGGGAGCTGTTTTTT
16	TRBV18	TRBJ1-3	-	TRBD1	CASSPKTGGFGNTIYF	TGTGCCAGCTCACCTAAGACAGGGGGCTTTGGAAACACCATATATTTT
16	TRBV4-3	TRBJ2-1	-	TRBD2	CASSQETSGRGYEQFF	TGCGCCAGCAGCCAAGAAACTAGCGGGAGAGGATATGAGCAGTTCTTC
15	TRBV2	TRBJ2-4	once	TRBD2	CASTTSGLAKNIQYF	TGTGCCAGCACCACTAGCGGTTTAGCCAAAAACATTCAGTACTTC
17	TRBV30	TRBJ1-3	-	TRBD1	CAWSPPDRTFSGNTIYF	TGTGCCTGGAGTCCCCCGGACAGGACTTTCTCTGGAAACACCATATATTTT
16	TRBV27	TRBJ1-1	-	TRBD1	CASSSRDRGSNTEAFF	TGTGCCAGCAGTTCTCGGGACAGGGGATCTAACACTGAAGCTTTCTTT
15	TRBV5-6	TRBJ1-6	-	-	CASSLVRVSHGALHF	TGTGCCAGCAGCTTGGTCAGGGTTTCGCACGGCGCCCTCCACTTT
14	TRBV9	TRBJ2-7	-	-	CASSVSGGGYEQYF	TGTGCCAGCAGCGTGTCTGGGGGCGGGTACGAGCAGTACTTC
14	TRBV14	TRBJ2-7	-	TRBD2	CASSPAGGLYEQYF	TGTGCCAGCAGCCCTGCGGGAGGCCTCTACGAGCAGTACTTC
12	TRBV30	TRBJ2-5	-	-	CAWSPRSGTQYF	TGTGCCTGGAGTCCCCGCTCGGGGACCCAGTACTTC
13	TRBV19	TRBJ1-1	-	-	CATTGFLSTEAFF	TGTGCCACTACAGGTTTTCTCAGCACTGAAGCTTTCTTT
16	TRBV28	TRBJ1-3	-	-	CASSFNQGVSGNTIYF	TGTGCCAGCAGTTTTAATCAGGGCGTGTCTGGAAACACCATATATTTT
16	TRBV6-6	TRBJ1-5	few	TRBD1	CASSYQGVAGNQPQHF	TGTGCCAGCAGTTATCAGGGGGTTGCTGGCAATCAGCCCCAGCATTTT